The clone carrying this TCR beta chain was picked up many times. Antigen specificity is unknown. CDR1 MNHEY and CDR2 SVGAGI come from the germline V gene. The V segment lost 10 bases and the J segment 3 bases; nucleotides outside the gene matches: 3. The CDR3 spans 12 residues. The TCR beta libraries were generated through quantitative 5'-RACE incorporating molecular barcodes. TCRdb redid the calling of the 5' RACE reads with MiXCR, one entry per CDR3 protein. The repertoire holds a few hundred thousand distinct CDR3 sequences, 11% seen once, with about a tenth in the top ten. The data stem from a study of CD8 T cells in ankylosing spondylitis. Study observations and caveats: Ankylosing spondylitis blood appeared to carry a characteristic TCR beta motif of several highly homologous variants.

The chain employs TRBV6-5 and TRBJ2-1, with TRBD1 identical over 7 bases. The sample taken for sequencing was blood, either unsorted or a sorted T cell fraction (not recorded which). The origin of this receptor is a female donor with ankylosing spondylitis or in good health (not recorded which). The CDR3 spells CATRGRYNEQFF. The CDR3 coding sequence is TGTGCCACTAGGGGGCGCTACAATGAGCAGTTCTTC.